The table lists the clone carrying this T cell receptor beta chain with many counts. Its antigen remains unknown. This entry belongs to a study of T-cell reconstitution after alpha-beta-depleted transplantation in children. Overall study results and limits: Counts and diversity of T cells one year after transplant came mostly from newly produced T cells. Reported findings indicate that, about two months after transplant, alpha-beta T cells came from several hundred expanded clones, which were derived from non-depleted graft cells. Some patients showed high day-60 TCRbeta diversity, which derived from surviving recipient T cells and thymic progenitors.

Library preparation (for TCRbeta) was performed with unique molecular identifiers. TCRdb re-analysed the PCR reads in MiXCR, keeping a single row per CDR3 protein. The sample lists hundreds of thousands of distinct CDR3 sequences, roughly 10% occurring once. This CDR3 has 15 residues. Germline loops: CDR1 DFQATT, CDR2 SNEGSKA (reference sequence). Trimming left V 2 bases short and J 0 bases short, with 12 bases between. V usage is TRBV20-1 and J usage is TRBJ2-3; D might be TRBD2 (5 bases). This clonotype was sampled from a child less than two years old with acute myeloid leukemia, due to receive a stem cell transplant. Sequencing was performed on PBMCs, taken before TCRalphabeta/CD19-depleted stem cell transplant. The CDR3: CSARSSASSTDTQYF. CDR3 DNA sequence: TGCAGTGCTAGAAGTTCCGCTAGCAGCACAGATACGCAGTATTTT.